Below are 12 T cell receptor beta chains sequenced from a single sample in a study of shared clonotypes between healthy human individuals. Clones were read by immunoSEQ multiplex PCR, and TCRdb kept only the in-frame ones, dropping some. This sample has over a million clones, with 95% to 99% found just once. Sequencing was performed on naive CD4+ T cells sorted from blood. As for subset: CD45RA+ positively selected. The receptors shown here come from a man aged 30-40 years in good health.

The gene calls are TRBV6-6 and TRBJ2-1; 9 positions match TRBD1. CDR1 MNHNY and CDR2 SVGAGI come from the germline V gene (reference sequence). The junction had 3 bases not matched to a gene; V was cut back by 7 bases and J by 2 bases. The CDR3 has 14 residues. DNA for the CDR3: TGTGCCAGCACCACAGGGGGCGCCTACAATGAGCAGTTCTTC. Its protein product is CASTTGGAYNEQFF.

This clone was seen once. V and J are TRBV5-6 and TRBJ2-5, with 8 bases matching TRBD2. The CDR3 has 17 amino acids. Germline values: CDR1 SGHDT, CDR2 YYEEEE. J gave up 1 base and V 1 base, and 9 bases lay outside the gene matches. The CDR3 is CASSLRWAGGTQETQYF. CDR3 DNA: TGTGCCAGCAGCTTGAGGTGGGCGGGAGGTACCCAAGAGACCCAGTACTTC.

The V and J genes are TRBV5-1 and TRBJ2-3; 8 bases align to TRBD2. After removal of 2 bases from V and 0 bases from J, the junction contained 5 bases not matched to a gene. In germline, CDR1 is SGHRS, CDR2 YFSETQ. The CDR3 covers 16 residues. CDR3 protein: CASSFASGSSTDTQYF. CDR3 in DNA: TGCGCCAGCAGCTTTGCTAGCGGGTCAAGCACAGATACGCAGTATTTT.

The DNA for the CDR3 is TGTGCCAGCAGTTTTTTGGGCAGAGGCTCCGAGCAGTACTTC. Its translation: CASSFLGRGSEQYF. J is TRBJ2-7 and V is TRBV28; no firm D call. CDR1 and CDR2 (germline): MDHEN, SYDVKM. The CDR3 runs 14 residues. The V end was cut by 3 bases, the J end by 6 bases, with 15 bases between.

CDR3 sequence: CASSVAGAGAPYEQYF. The CDR3 coding sequence is TGTGCCAGCAGCGTAGCTGGGGCAGGGGCCCCATACGAGCAGTACTTC. V gene TRBV9 combines with J gene TRBJ2-7; D might be TRBD1 (6 bases). V lost 0 bases and J 4 bases, leaving 17 bases between the germline ends. The CDR3 contains 16 residues. In germline, CDR1 is SGDLS, CDR2 YYNGEE.

The chain carries TRBV10-3 and TRBJ1-2, with unresolved D. CDR3 length: 13 amino acids. Trimming pared 2 bases from V and 8 bases from J, leaving 12 bases between. Germline lookup yields CDR1 ENHRY and CDR2 SYGVKD. CDR3 bases: TGTGCCATCAGTGAGGGAGGGCTTGGGGGCTACACCTTC. This gives the protein CAISEGGLGGYTF.

The chain employs TRBV28 and TRBJ1-5; D gene unclear. Per germline, CDR1 MDHEN and CDR2 SYDVKM. The CDR3 is made up of 14 amino acids. The V and J ends lost 8 bases and 6 bases respectively, with 17 bases between them. CDR3 protein: CASFGMQILQPQHF. The CDR3 nucleotides read TGTGCCAGCTTTGGGATGCAGATTCTTCAGCCCCAGCATTTT.

Concerning this clone itself: One end of the junction fails to match germline, which may point to a read error. The rearrangement joins TRBV20-1 to TRBJ2-5, with no clear D. The CDR3 length is 10 residues. The germline CDR1 and CDR2 sequences are DFQATT and SNEGSKA (reference sequence). The CDR3 sequence: CSASLGTINF. DNA of the CDR3: TGCAGTGCTAGCCTGGGAACAATAAACTTC.

The CDR3 is CVSSRDSETTDTQYF. Written as DNA, the CDR3 is TGCGTCTCCTCCCGGGACAGCGAAACCACAGATACGCAGTATTTT. The gene calls are TRBV5-1 and TRBJ2-3; 7 bases agree with TRBD1. The CDR3 covers 15 residues. Germline CDR1 SGHRS, CDR2 YFSETQ.

The J gene is TRBJ2-1, the V gene TRBV12-1; TRBD2, the table's D call, was not compared with the DNA. TRBV12-1 is a pseudogene locus. The CDR3 covers 18 residues. The CDR3 is CASSFSLPGLAGVNEQFF. The CDR3 DNA is TGTGCCAGCAGCTTTTCCCTACCGGGACTAGCGGGAGTCAATGAGCAGTTCTTC.

This sequence joins TRBV18 and TRBJ2-1; possible D gene TRBD2, 6 bases. V was trimmed by 1 base and J by 4 bases, leaving 11 bases between them. This CDR3 has 15 residues. Per germline, CDR1 KGHSH and CDR2 LQKENI. The CDR3 loop reads CASSPLADDYNEQFF. The CDR3 region has the DNA TGTGCCAGCTCACCACTAGCGGACGATTACAATGAGCAGTTCTTC.

The gene calls are TRBV6-5 and TRBJ2-3, with TRBD2 matching 7 bases. CDR3 size: 15 residues. Unmatched junction bases numbered 5, after V lost 2 bases and J lost 3 bases. CDR1 is MNHEY, CDR2 SVGAGI, per germline. The CDR3 spells CASSYGGGETDTQYF. The CDR3 coding sequence is TGTGCCAGCAGTTACGGTGGGGGGGAAACAGATACGCAGTATTTT.